Included here is one T cell receptor beta chain sequence, with context. Its specific antigen is unknown. No base quality information exists; no much larger clone differs at one position. Counted from cysteine to phenylalanine, this CDR3 has 14 amino acids. Of the read, only the CDR3 DNA is kept; its 42 bases are in frame from base 1. CDR1 and CDR2, looked up from the germline V gene, are SGHDT and YYEEEE. The V end loses 3 bases and the J end loses 1 base, and a stretch of 8 bases separates them. To sequence the TCRbeta CDR3 region, genomic DNA was isolated from the sorted cells. The immunoSEQ Assay was used for sequencing of TCRbeta CDR3 regions. Held by TCRdb, this immuneACCESS table contains in-frame sequences only and omits some clones. Under half of the omission traces to an unresolved V gene where checked; the cause of the rest is unknown. The sample table lists fewer than 90,000 clones, about 88% of them with a count of one. Just over 2.5% of the sample comes from the top ten.

These data originate in a study of OX40 agonist ivuxolimab in advanced cancers. Broadly, across the study: Ivuxolimab was an agonistic, fully human IgG2 monoclonal antibody directed against OX40 (CD134), a costimulatory receptor. Intravenous ivuxolimab was administered to patients every 2 weeks at six dose levels: 0.01, 0.1, 0.3, 1.5, 3 and 10 mg/kg. Among the 50 to 55 dose-escalation patients, some 19 had hepatocellular carcinoma, 15 melanoma, 9 renal cell carcinoma and 9 head and neck cancer. The dose-escalation cohort was 82.7% male with a mean age of around 62 years, ranging from about 23 to 85. Patients were allowed to have had prior anti-PD-1, anti-PD-L1 or anti-CTLA-4 therapy, and approximately 37% of the dose-escalation patients had been treated with checkpoint inhibitors. Partial responses occurred in three dose-escalation patients: two with cutaneous melanoma and one with hepatocellular carcinoma. The point of sequencing TCRbeta in the periphery was to test whether ivuxolimab changed TCR sequence diversity and drove clonal T-cell expansion. The monotherapy dose-escalation portion (N of about 57 patients) of the phase I ivuxolimab trial is reported in the paper. The study at large found these results: At doses from 0.1 to 3.0 mg/kg, clonal expansion was seen in both CD4+ and CD8+ blood T cells between baseline and week 6. After ivuxolimab, more expanded clones were found on average in CD8+ T cells than in CD4+ T cells. The antigen specificity of the clonally expanded peripheral T cells was not determined. In partial responders in the 0.1-3.0 mg/kg groups, normalized peripheral clonal expansion was found to be among the lowest, especially among CD8+ T cells. Low levels of normalized T-cell clonal expansion were also seen in some patients who did not respond.

Patients with a history of autoimmune disease or receiving systemic immunosuppression were excluded from the trial. In every dose cohort, peripheral blood was drawn for TCR sequencing at baseline, cycle 4 day 1, and cycle 7 day 1. The samples were taken from a phase I, first-in-human, multicenter, open-label dose-escalation trial of ivuxolimab. Adults with locally advanced or metastatic melanoma, renal cell, hepatocellular, or head and neck squamous cell carcinoma were enrolled in the trial. CD4+ and CD8+ T cells were sorted separately from peripheral blood before TCR sequencing. The origin of this receptor is an adult with an advanced solid tumor such as melanoma, head and neck, liver or kidney cancer. The chain employs TRBV5-6 and TRBJ1-5; matching of 6 bases hints at TRBD1 as the D gene. Material: CD4+ or CD8+ T cells sorted from blood, obtained in a trial of the OX40 agonist ivuxolimab. The sequence in DNA is TGTGCCAGCAGCTCGGGACACAGCAATCAGCCCCAGCATTTT. This translates into CASSSGHSNQPQHF.